This T cell receptor (beta chain) was captured in a study of regulatory T cells in long-lasting Graves disease. Sequencing libraries for TCR beta were prepared with iRepertoire HTBI primers and Arm-PCR of CDR3 regions. TCRdb independently ran MiXCR on the multiplex PCR reads; one entry per CDR3 protein. This table has around 450,000 distinct CDR3 sequences, about 16% appearing once. Regarding time point: newly diagnosed GD, antithyroid drugs for less than 3 months. PBMC-derived RNA was used for the TCR library. This clonotype has more than one count but fewer than ten. Its antigen remains unknown. This CDR3 contains 18 residues. Germline V lookup: CDR1 SGHRS, CDR2 YFSETQ. V gave up 1 base and J gave up 0 bases; unmatched junction bases: 6. Study observations and caveats: Researchers examined only peripheral blood and not thyroid tissue. Reduced TCR diversity was observed in persistent Graves' patients versus newly diagnosed patients.

This sample also belongs to another study, concerning T cells in Graves' hyperthyroidism and ophthalmopathy. That paper states: Ophthalmopathy stood apart from stable hyperthyroidism in a 13 V-J model. Model output signaled ophthalmopathy a median roughly 6.5 months ahead of onset.

The sequence was obtained from a woman in her 30s with Graves disease. The sample in question was peripheral blood mononuclear cells (PBMCs), obtained at new diagnosis, from a patient treated with antithyroid drugs. The chain joins TRBV5-1 to TRBJ2-1; 11 nucleotides match TRBD2. CDR3 nucleotides: TGCGCCAGCAGCTTGAGGGCTAGCGGGAGGAGCTCCTACAATGAGCAGTTCTTC. Amino acid sequence: CASSLRASGRSSYNEQFF.